The rows below give T cell receptor beta chains drawn from one sample of a study of blood T cells in healthy people across ages. TCRdb re-analysed the 5' RACE reads in MiXCR, keeping a single row per CDR3 protein. The sample lists 650,000 to 1,000,000 distinct CDR3 sequences, about 47% seen once, with around 18% in the top ten. Material: blood. All receptors come from a man of 80 years or more in good health. Both conserved end residues are part of each CDR3. Each record gives: CDR3 length, D gene, clone size, V gene, J gene, CDR3 protein, CDR3 DNA. The D gene is left open where the match is weak. The size entry is marked missing in some rows and otherwise reads once, few, many or a size class.

13,NA,NA,TRBV4-1,TRBJ2-1,CASSQEGNNEQFF,TGCGCCAGCAGCCAAGAGGGGAACAATGAGCAGTTCTTC
13,NA,NA,TRBV29-1,TRBJ2-3,CSVGPTGTDTQYF,TGCAGCGTTGGGCCCACAGGCACAGATACGCAGTATTTT
16,TRBD1,NA,TRBV6-2/TRBV6-3,TRBJ2-7,CASTIYMTGGTYEQYF,TGTGCCAGCACCATTTATATGACAGGGGGAACTTACGAGCAGTACTTC
16,NA,NA,TRBV7-9,TRBJ2-5,CASSLDLGNLQETQYF,TGTGCCAGCAGCTTAGACCTCGGGAACCTCCAAGAGACCCAGTACTTC
16,NA,NA,TRBV7-2,TRBJ2-3,CASSGGGPTLTDTQYF,TGTGCCAGCAGCGGCGGAGGCCCCACCCTCACAGATACGCAGTATTTT
16,TRBD1,few,TRBV7-2,TRBJ2-1,CASSLDPGGQYNEQFF,TGTGCCAGCAGCTTAGACCCAGGGGGCCAGTACAATGAGCAGTTCTTC
16,NA,NA,TRBV15,TRBJ2-1,CATSREGNQGDNEQFF,TGTGCCACCAGCAGAGAGGGGAACCAGGGAGACAATGAGCAGTTCTTC
15,TRBD2,many,TRBV20-1,TRBJ2-7,CSARPSSGSPYEQYF,TGCAGTGCTAGACCGTCTAGCGGGAGTCCCTACGAGCAGTACTTC
16,NA,NA,TRBV25-1,TRBJ1-2,CASSDRSGSGNYGYTF,TGTGCCAGCAGTGATCGATCCGGGTCTGGGAACTATGGCTACACCTTC
15,TRBD2,NA,TRBV10-3,TRBJ2-1,CASRKGTSGMYEQFF,TGTGCCAGCAGGAAGGGGACTAGCGGGATGTATGAGCAGTTCTTC
14,NA,NA,TRBV27,TRBJ1-1,CASSLFPGNTEAFF,TGTGCCAGCAGTTTATTTCCCGGGAACACTGAAGCTTTCTTT
13,NA,NA,TRBV7-9,TRBJ2-2,CASRPTSSGELFF,TGTGCCAGCAGACCGACTAGTTCCGGGGAGCTGTTTTTT
10,NA,NA,TRBV20-1,TRBJ2-1,CSASLNEQFF,TGCAGTGCTAGTCTCAATGAGCAGTTCTTC
14,TRBD1,NA,TRBV10-3,TRBJ1-2,CAISDRDRGYGYTF,TGTGCCATCAGTGACCGGGACAGGGGCTATGGCTACACCTTC
15,TRBD2,many,TRBV7-9,TRBJ2-5,CASSNRLAGQETQYF,TGTGCCAGCAGCAACCGACTAGCGGGGCAAGAGACCCAGTACTTC
14,NA,NA,TRBV7-2,TRBJ1-2,CASSLEGSRNGYTF,TGTGCCAGCAGCTTAGAGGGGAGTCGTAATGGCTACACCTTC
15,NA,NA,TRBV20-1,TRBJ2-7,CSARDGGGKGYEQYF,TGCAGTGCTAGAGATGGTGGAGGGAAGGGCTACGAGCAGTACTTC
14,NA,NA,TRBV12-3/TRBV12-4,TRBJ2-2,CASKPSGSTGELFF,TGTGCCAGCAAGCCCTCGGGGAGCACCGGGGAGCTGTTTTTT
16,TRBD1,few,TRBV6-2/TRBV6-3,TRBJ2-1,CASSYSSSGQNNEQFF,TGTGCCAGCAGTTACTCGAGTTCGGGACAGAACAATGAGCAGTTCTTC
17,TRBD1,many,TRBV10-3,TRBJ2-6,CAVATGTGGSGANVLTF,TGTGCCGTCGCAACCGGGACAGGCGGCTCTGGGGCCAACGTCCTGACTTTC
14,TRBD2,NA,TRBV20-1,TRBJ2-7,CSAKGLAGAYEQYF,TGCAGTGCCAAGGGACTAGCGGGAGCCTACGAGCAGTACTTC
15,TRBD2,NA,TRBV3-1,TRBJ2-7,CASSQVAGVSHEQYF,TGTGCCAGCAGCCAAGTAGCGGGAGTATCCCACGAGCAGTACTTC
16,NA,few,TRBV7-2,TRBJ2-5,CASSLTGRRSQETQYF,TGTGCCAGCAGCTTAACTGGGCGGAGATCACAAGAGACCCAGTACTTC
15,TRBD2,NA,TRBV5-1,TRBJ2-1,CASSVTAGEVNEQFF,TGCGCCAGCAGCGTGACAGCGGGAGAGGTGAATGAGCAGTTCTTC
14,NA,NA,TRBV11-2,TRBJ2-5,CASSPLRGVGTQYF,TGTGCCAGCAGCCCCTTAAGGGGGGTGGGGACCCAGTACTTC
13,NA,once,TRBV20-1,TRBJ1-1,CSVASQQNTEPFF,TGCAGTGTCGCATCTCAACAGAACACTGAACCTTTCTTT
16,TRBD2,once,TRBV20-1,TRBJ2-1,CSASRPSGGTYNEQFF,TGCAGTGCTAGTCGCCCTAGCGGGGGGACCTACAATGAGCAGTTCTTC
13,NA,NA,TRBV7-9,TRBJ2-7,CASSPGGFYEQYF,TGTGCCAGCAGCCCGGGCGGGTTCTACGAGCAGTACTTC
15,TRBD1,NA,TRBV2,TRBJ2-1,CASTKEQGTYNEQFF,TGTGCCAGCACTAAGGAACAGGGGACCTACAATGAGCAGTTCTTC
17,NA,NA,TRBV29-1,TRBJ2-1,CSVAPRRDEVFYNEQFF,TGCAGCGTTGCTCCCCGGCGGGACGAGGTCTTTTACAATGAGCAGTTCTTC
18,TRBD2,few,TRBV7-2,TRBJ2-3,CASSLNTFVGGSTDTQYF,TGTGCCAGCAGCTTGAATACCTTTGTGGGAGGGTCCACAGATACGCAGTATTTT
11,NA,once,TRBV30,TRBJ1-2,CAWSGLYGYTF,TGTGCCTGGAGTGGGCTCTATGGCTACACCTTC
17,TRBD1,NA,TRBV14,TRBJ1-6,CASSLLQGSSYNSPLHF,TGTGCCAGCAGCCTCCTACAGGGGAGCTCCTATAATTCACCCCTCCACTTT
12,NA,NA,TRBV12-3/TRBV12-4,TRBJ1-2,CASKDSNYGYTF,TGTGCCAGCAAGGACAGTAACTATGGCTACACCTTC
13,NA,NA,TRBV19,TRBJ2-5,CASSIKAGQGQYF,TGTGCCAGTAGTATAAAAGCGGGACAAGGGCAGTACTTC
15,TRBD2,few,TRBV4-1,TRBJ2-1,CASSLQTSTPNEQFF,TGCGCCAGCAGCCTCCAGACTAGCACCCCCAATGAGCAGTTCTTC
12,NA,few,TRBV7-6,TRBJ2-5,CASSYNEEPQYF,TGTGCCAGCAGCTATAACGAGGAGCCCCAGTACTTC
16,NA,NA,TRBV11-2,TRBJ2-3,CASSLAPQVTTDTQYF,TGTGCCAGCAGCTTAGCCCCCCAGGTGACCACAGATACGCAGTATTTT
13,NA,NA,TRBV7-2,TRBJ2-1,CASSLVFHNEQFF,TGTGCCAGCAGCTTAGTTTTCCACAATGAGCAGTTCTTC
11,NA,few,TRBV29-1,TRBJ1-2,CSVEYGSGYTF,TGCAGCGTTGAATATGGGAGTGGCTACACCTTC
11,NA,many,TRBV12-3/TRBV12-4,TRBJ2-7,CASSFRGEQYF,TGTGCCAGCAGTTTTCGGGGCGAGCAGTACTTC
14,TRBD1,NA,TRBV30,TRBJ1-2,CAWGILQGAFGYTF,TGTGCCTGGGGGATTCTCCAGGGGGCGTTTGGCTACACCTTC
16,TRBD2,NA,TRBV7-2,TRBJ2-2,CADSTSGSRNTGELFF,TGTGCCGACTCGACTAGCGGGAGCAGGAACACCGGGGAGCTGTTTTTT
13,NA,once,TRBV4-2,TRBJ1-4,CASSTALREKLFF,TGTGCCAGTAGTACCGCGCTCCGGGAAAAACTGTTTTTT
13,NA,NA,TRBV10-3,TRBJ2-5,CAISVSLAETQYF,TGTGCCATCAGTGTGAGTCTAGCGGAGACCCAGTACTTC
15,NA,NA,TRBV12-3/TRBV12-4,TRBJ1-5,CASSLIWGSNQPQHF,TGTGCCAGCAGTTTAATTTGGGGCAGCAATCAGCCCCAGCATTTT
13,NA,few,TRBV20-1,TRBJ2-1,CSAKTFSYNEQFF,TGCAGTGCTAAGACGTTCTCCTACAATGAGCAGTTCTTC
14,TRBD2,NA,TRBV29-1,TRBJ2-1,CSEKLAGVYNEQFF,TGCAGCGAGAAACTAGCGGGGGTTTACAATGAGCAGTTCTTC